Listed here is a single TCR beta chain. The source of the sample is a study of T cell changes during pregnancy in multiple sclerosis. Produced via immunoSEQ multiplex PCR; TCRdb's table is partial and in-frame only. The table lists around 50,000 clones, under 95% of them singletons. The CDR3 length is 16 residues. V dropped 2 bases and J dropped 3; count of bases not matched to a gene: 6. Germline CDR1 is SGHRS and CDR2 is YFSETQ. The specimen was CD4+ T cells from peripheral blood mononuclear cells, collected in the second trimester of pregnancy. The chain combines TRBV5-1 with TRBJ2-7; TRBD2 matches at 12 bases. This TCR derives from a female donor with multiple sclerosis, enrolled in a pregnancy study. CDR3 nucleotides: TGCGCCAGCAGCTTCGGATGGACTAGCGGGAACTACGAGCAGTACTTC. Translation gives CASSFGWTSGNYEQYF.